This T cell receptor beta chain was observed in a study of cytomegalovirus exposure and HLA in healthy donors. A multiplex PCR was run with 60 Vbeta primers and 13 Jbeta primers. Method: immunoSEQ multiplex PCR; TCRdb's copy keeps in-frame clones and lacks some. Recorded for this sample: more than 100,000 clones. Per the germline V gene, CDR1 is SGHTA and CDR2 is FQGNSA. The CDR3 sequence is 15 residues long. With 3 bases removed from V and 2 bases from J, the gap between germline ends came to 12 bases. The material sequenced was PBMCs. This clonotype originated in a man in his late teens or twenties in good health and CMV-seronegative. J is TRBJ2-3 and V is TRBV7-2; the D is unclear. The CDR3 DNA reads as TGTGCCAGCAGCTTTTATGACACCTACACAGATACGCAGTATTTT. Protein product: CASSFYDTYTDTQYF.